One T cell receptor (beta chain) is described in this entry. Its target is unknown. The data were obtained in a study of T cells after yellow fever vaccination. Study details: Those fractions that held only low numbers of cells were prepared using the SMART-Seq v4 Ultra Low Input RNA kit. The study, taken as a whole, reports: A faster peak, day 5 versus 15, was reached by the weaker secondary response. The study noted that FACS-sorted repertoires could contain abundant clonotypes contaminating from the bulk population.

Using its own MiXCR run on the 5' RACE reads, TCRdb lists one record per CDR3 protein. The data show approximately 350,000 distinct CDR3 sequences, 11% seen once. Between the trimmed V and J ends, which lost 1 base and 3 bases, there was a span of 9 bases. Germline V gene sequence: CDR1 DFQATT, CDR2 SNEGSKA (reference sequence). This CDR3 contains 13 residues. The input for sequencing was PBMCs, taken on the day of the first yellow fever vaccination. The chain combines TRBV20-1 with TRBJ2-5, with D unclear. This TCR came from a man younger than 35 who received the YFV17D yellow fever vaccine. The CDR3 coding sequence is TGCAGTGCTAGAGTTAGTCCTAAAGAGACCCAGTACTTC. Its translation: CSARVSPKETQYF.